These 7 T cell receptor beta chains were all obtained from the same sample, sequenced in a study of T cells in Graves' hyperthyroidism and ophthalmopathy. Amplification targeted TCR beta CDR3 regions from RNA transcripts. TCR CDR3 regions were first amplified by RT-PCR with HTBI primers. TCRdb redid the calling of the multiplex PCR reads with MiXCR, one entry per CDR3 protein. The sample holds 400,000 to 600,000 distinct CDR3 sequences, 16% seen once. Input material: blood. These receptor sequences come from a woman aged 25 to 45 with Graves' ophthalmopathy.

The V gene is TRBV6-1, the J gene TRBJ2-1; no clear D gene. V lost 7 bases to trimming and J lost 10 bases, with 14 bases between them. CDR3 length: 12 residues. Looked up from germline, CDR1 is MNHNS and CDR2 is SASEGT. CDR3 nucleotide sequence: TGTGCCAGCAAGAACGGTAGGGTAGAGCAGTTCTTC. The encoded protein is CASKNGRVEQFF.

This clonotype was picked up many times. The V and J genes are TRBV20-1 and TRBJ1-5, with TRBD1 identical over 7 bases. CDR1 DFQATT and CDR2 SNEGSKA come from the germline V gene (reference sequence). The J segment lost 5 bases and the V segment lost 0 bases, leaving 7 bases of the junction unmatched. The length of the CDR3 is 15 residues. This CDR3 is CSARDPGQAHQPQHF. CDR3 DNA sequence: TGCAGTGCTAGAGATCCTGGACAGGCTCATCAGCCCCAGCATTTT.

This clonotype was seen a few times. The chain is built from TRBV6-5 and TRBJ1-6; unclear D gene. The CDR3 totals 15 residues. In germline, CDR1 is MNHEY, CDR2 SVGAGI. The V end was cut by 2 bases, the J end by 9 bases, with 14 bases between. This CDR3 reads CASSYQPGHGSPLHF. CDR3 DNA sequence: TGTGCCAGCAGTTACCAGCCGGGCCATGGTTCACCCCTCCACTTT.

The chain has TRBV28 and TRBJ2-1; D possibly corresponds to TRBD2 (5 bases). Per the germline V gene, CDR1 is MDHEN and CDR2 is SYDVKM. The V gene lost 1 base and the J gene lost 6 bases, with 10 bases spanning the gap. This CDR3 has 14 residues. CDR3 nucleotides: TGTGCCAGCAGTTTATTTGGACTTAGCAATGAGCAGTTCTTC. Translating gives CASSLFGLSNEQFF.

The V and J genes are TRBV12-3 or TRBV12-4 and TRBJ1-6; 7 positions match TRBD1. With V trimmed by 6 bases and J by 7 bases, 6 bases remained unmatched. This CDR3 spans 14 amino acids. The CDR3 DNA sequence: TGTGCCAGCAGGTCGGGGACAGAGAATTCACCCCTCCACTTT. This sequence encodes CASRSGTENSPLHF.

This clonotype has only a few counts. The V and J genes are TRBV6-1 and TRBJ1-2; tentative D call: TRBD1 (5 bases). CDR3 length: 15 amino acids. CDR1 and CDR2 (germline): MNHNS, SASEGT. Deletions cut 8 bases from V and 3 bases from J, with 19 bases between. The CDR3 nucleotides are TGTGCCAGCCAGGCTTCTCAGGGTTCTGACTATGGCTACACCTTC. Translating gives CASQASQGSDYGYTF.

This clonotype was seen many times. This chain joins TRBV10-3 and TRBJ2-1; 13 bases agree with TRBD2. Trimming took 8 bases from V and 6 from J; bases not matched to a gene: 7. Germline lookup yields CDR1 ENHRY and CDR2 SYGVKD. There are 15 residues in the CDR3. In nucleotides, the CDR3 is TGTGCCATCGGCCCCGGACTAGCGGGAGTCAATGAGCAGTTCTTC. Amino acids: CAIGPGLAGVNEQFF.